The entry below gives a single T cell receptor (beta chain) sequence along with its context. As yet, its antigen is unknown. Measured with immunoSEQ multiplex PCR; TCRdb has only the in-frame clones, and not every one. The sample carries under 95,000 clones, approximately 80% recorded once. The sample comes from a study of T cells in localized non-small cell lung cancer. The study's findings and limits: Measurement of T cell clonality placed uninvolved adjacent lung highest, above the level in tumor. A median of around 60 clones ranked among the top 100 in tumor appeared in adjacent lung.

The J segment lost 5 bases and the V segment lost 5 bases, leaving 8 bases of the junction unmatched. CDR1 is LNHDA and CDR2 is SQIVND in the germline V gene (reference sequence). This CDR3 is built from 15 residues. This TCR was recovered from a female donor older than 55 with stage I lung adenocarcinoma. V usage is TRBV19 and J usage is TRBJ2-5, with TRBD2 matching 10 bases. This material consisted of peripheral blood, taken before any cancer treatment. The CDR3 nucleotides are TGTGCCAGTAGTGCACTAGCGGGGAACGTGGAGACCCAGTACTTC. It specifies CASSALAGNVETQYF.